The source of this TCR beta chain is a study of lymphopenia after photon versus proton radiotherapy. This CDR3 has 15 residues. The V and J ends lost 8 bases and 5 bases respectively, with 22 bases between them. CDR1 is MNHEY and CDR2 is SMNVEV in the germline V gene (reference sequence). Repertoires were generated with immunoSEQ multiplex PCR, while TCRdb's copy carries only in-frame clones and drops some. The sample has roughly 58,000 clones; about 90% are singletons. The chain has TRBV27 and TRBJ2-7; D may be TRBD1 (6 bases). This sequence was found in a man at least 80 years old with esophageal cancer. The sequences come from peripheral blood, collected from a patient treated with proton-based radiotherapy. The CDR3 DNA is TGTGCCAGCCGTTCTTTGGGGGCAGGGTCGGACGAGCAGTACTTC. It yields the protein CASRSLGAGSDEQYF.